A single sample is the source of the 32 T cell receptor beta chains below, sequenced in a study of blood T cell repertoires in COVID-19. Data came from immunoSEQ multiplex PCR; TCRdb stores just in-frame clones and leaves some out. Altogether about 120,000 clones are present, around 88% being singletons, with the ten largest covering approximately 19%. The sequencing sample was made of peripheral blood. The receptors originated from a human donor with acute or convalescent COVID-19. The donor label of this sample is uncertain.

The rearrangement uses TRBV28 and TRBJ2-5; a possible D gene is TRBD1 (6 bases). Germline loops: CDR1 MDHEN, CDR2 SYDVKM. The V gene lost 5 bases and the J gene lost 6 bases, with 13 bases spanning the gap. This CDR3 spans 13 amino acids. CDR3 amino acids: CASSKQGRQTQYF. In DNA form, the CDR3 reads TGTGCCAGCAGTAAACAGGGAAGACAGACCCAGTACTTC.

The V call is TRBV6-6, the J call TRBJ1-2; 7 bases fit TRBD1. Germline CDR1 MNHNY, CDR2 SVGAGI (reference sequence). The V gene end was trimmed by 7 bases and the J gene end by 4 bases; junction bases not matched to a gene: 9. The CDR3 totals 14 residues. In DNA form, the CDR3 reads TGTGCCAGCACCACCGGGACAGCCACCTATGGCTACACCTTC. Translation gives CASTTGTATYGYTF.

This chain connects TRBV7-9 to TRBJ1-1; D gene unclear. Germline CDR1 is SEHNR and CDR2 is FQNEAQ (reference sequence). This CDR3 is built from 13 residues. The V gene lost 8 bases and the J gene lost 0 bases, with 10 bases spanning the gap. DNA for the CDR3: TGTGCCAGCCGTTCGGGGATGAACACTGAAGCTTTCTTT. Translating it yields CASRSGMNTEAFF.

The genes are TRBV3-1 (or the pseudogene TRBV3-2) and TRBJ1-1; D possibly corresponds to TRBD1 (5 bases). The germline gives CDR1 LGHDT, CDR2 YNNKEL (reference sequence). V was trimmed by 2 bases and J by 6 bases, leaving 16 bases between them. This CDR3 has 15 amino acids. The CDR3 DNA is TGTGCCAGCAGCCAAAGAGAACCAGGGATCGCTGAAGCTTTCTTT. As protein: CASSQREPGIAEAFF.

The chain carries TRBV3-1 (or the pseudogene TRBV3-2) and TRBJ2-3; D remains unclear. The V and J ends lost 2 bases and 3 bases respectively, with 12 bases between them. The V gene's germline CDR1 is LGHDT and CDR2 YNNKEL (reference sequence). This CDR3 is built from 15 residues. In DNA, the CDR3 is TGTGCCAGCAGCCAATTCCCAGCAGGTACAGATACGCAGTATTTT. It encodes CASSQFPAGTDTQYF.

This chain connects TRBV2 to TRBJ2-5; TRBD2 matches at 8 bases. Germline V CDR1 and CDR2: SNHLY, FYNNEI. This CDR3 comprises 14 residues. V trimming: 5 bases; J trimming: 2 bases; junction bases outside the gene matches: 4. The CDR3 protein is CASSTLAAQETQYF. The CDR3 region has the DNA TGTGCCAGCAGTACACTAGCGGCTCAAGAGACCCAGTACTTC.

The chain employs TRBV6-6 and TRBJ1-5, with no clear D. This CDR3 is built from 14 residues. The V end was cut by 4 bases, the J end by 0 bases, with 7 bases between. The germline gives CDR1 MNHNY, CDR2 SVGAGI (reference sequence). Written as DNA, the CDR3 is TGTGCCAGCAGTTCCTTATATAGCAATCAGCCCCAGCATTTT. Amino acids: CASSSLYSNQPQHF.

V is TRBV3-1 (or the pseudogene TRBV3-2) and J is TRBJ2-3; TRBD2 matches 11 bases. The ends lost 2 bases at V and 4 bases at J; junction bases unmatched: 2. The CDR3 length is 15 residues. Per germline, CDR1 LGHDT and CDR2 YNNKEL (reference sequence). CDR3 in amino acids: CASSQTSGSSDTQYF. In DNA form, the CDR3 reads TGTGCCAGCAGCCAAACTAGCGGGAGCTCAGATACGCAGTATTTT.

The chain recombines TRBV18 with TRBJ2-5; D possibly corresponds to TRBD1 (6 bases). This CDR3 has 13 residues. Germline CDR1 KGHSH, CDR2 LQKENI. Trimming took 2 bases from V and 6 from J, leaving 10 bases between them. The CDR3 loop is CASSPGGSQTQYF. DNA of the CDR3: TGTGCCAGCTCACCAGGGGGCAGCCAGACCCAGTACTTC.

The CDR3 DNA follows: TGCAGTGCTAGTCCCCCCGAGTGGTGGCGGGAAATAGATACGCAGTATTTT. As protein: CSASPPEWWREIDTQYF. J is TRBJ2-3 and V is TRBV20-1, with D possibly TRBD2 on 6 matching bases. V was clipped by 3 bases and J by 5 bases, with 24 bases between them. Per the germline V gene, CDR1 is DFQATT and CDR2 is SNEGSKA (reference sequence). The CDR3 runs to 17 residues.

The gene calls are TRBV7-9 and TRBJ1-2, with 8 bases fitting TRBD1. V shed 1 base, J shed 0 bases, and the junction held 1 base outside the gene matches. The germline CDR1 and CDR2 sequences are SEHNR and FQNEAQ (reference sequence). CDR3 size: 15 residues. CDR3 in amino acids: CASSLGQGSNYGYTF. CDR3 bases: TGTGCCAGCAGCTTAGGACAGGGGTCTAACTATGGCTACACCTTC.

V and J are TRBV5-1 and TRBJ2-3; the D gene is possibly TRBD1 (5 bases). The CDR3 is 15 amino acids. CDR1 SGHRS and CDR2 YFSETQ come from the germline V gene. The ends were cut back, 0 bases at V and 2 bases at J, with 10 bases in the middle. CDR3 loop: CASSLEGQPTDTQYF. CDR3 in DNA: TGCGCCAGCAGCTTGGAGGGGCAACCCACAGATACGCAGTATTTT. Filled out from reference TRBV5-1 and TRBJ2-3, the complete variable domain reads KAGVTQTPRYLIKTRGQQVTLSCSPISGHRSVSWYQQTPGQGLQFLFEYFSETQRNKGNFPGRFSGRQFSNSRSEMNVSTLELGDSALYLCASSLEGQPTDTQYFGPGTRLTVL.

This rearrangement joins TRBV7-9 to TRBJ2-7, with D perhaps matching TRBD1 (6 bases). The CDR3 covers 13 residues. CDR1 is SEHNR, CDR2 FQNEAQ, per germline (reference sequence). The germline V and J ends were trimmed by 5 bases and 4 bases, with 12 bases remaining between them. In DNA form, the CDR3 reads TGTGCCAGCAGCGCCAGCAGGGGTTACGAGCAGTACTTC. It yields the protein CASSASRGYEQYF.

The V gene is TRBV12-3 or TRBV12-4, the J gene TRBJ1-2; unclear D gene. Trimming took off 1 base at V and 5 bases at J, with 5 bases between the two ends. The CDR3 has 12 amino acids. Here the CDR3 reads CASSLDLYGYTF. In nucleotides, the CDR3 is TGTGCCAGCAGTTTAGATCTGTATGGCTACACCTTC.

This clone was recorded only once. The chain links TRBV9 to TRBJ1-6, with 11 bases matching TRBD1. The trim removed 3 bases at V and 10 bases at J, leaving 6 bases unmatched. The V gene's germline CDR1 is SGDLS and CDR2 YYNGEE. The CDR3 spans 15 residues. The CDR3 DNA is TGTGCCAGCAGCGCTGGGACAGGGGGGAAATCACCCCTCCACTTT. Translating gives CASSAGTGGKSPLHF.

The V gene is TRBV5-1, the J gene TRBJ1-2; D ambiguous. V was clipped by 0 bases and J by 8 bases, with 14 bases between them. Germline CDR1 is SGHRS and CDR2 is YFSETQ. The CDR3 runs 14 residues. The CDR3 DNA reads TGCGCCAGCAGCTTGGATACGGCCTCGGGGGGCTACACCTTC. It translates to CASSLDTASGGYTF.

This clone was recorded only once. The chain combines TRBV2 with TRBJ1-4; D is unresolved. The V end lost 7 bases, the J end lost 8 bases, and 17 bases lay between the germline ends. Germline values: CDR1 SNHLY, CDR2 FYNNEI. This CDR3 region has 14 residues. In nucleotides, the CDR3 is TGTGCCAGCACCAAGGCGGGGATTCACGAAAAACTGTTTTTT. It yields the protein CASTKAGIHEKLFF.

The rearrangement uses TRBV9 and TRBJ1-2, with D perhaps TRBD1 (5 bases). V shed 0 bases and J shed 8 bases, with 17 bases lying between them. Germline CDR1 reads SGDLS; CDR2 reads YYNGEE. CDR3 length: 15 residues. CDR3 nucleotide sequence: TGTGCCAGCAGCGTAGGTGGAGTAGGGACTGGCGGCTACACCTTC. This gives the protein CASSVGGVGTGGYTF. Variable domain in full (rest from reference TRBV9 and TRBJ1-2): DSGVTQTPKHLITATGQRVTLRCSPRSGDLSVYWYQQSLDQGLQFLIQYYNGEERAKGNILERFSAQQFPDLHSELNLSSLELGDSALYFCASSVGGVGTGGYTFGSGTRLTVV.

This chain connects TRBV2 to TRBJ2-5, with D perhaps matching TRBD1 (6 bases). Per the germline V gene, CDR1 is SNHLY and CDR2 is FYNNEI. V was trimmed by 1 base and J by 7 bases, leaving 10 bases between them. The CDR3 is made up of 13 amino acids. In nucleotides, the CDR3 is TGTGCCAGCAGTGAAGGCAGGGGTGGGACCCAGTACTTC. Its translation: CASSEGRGGTQYF.

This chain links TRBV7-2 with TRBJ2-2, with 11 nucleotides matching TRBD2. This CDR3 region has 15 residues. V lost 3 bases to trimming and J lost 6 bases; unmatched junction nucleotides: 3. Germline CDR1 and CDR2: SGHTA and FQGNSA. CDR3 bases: TGTGCCAGCAGCTTTAGCGGGGGGGCGGCCGGGGAGCTGTTTTTT. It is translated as CASSFSGGAAGELFF.

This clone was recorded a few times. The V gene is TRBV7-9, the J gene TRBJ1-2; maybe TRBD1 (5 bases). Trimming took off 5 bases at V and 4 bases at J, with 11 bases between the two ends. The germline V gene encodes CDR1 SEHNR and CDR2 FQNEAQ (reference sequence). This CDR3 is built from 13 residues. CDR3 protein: CASSVQDLYGYTF. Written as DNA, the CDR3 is TGTGCCAGCAGCGTACAGGATCTCTATGGCTACACCTTC.

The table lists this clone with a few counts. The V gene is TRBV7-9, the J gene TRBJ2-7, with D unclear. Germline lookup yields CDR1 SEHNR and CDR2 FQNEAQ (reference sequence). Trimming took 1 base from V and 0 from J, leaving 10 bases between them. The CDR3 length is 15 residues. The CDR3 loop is CASSLDRVSSYEQYF. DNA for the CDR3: TGTGCCAGCAGCTTAGACCGGGTAAGCTCCTACGAGCAGTACTTC.

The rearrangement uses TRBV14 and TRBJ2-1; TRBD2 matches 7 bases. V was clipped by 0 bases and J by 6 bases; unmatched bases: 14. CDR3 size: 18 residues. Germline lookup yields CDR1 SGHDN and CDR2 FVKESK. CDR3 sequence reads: CASSQDIRGVHNSNEQFF. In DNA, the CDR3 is TGTGCCAGCAGCCAAGATATTCGGGGGGTACATAATAGCAATGAGCAGTTCTTC.

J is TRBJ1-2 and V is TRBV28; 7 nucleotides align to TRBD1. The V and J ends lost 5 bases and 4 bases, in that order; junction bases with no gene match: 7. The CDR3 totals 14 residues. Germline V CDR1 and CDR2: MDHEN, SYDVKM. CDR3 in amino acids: CASSKRTGSYGYTF. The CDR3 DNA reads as TGTGCCAGCAGTAAGCGGACAGGATCCTATGGCTACACCTTC.

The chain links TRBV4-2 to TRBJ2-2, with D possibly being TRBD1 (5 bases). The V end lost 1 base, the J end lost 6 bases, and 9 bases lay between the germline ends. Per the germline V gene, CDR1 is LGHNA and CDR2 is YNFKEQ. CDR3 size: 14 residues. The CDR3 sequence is CASSQGRVPGELFF. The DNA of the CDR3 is TGTGCCAGCAGCCAAGGCAGGGTCCCCGGGGAGCTGTTTTTT.

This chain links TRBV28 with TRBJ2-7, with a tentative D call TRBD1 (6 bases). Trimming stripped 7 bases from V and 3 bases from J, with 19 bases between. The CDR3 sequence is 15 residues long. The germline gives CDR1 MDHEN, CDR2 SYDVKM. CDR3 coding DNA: TGTGCCAGCATGGGGGCGCAAGTTGGGGTCTACGAGCAGTACTTC. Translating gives CASMGAQVGVYEQYF.

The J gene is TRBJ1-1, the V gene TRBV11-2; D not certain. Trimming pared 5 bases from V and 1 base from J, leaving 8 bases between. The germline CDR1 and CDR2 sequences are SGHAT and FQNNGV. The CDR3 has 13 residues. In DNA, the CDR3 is TGTGCCAGCAGCCCGAGACAGAACACTGAAGCTTTCTTT. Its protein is CASSPRQNTEAFF.

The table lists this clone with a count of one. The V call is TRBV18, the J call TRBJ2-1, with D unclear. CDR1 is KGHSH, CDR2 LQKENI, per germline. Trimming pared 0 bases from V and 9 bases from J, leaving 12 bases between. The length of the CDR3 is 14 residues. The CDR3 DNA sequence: TGTGCCAGCTCACCACCATCCAGGTACGGTGAGCAGTTCTTC. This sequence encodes CASSPPSRYGEQFF.

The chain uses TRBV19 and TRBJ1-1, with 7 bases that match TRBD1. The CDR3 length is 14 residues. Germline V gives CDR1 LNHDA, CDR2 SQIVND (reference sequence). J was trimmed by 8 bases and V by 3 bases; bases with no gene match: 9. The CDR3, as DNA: TGTGCCAGTAGTATGGACAGGTCTGCCAGGGAAGCTTTCTTT. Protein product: CASSMDRSAREAFF.

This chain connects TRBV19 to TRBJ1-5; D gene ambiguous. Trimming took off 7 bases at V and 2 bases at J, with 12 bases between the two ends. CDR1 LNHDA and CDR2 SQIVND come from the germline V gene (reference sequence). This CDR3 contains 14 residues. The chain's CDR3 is CASKFTGGNQPQHF. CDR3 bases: TGTGCCAGTAAGTTCACCGGGGGCAATCAGCCCCAGCATTTT.

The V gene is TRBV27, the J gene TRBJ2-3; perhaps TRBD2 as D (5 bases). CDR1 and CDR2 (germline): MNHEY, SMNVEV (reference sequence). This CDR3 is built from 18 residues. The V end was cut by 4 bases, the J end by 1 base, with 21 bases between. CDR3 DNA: TGTGCCAGCAGTTCATTGGGAGCGACGGCGACGGGCACAGATACGCAGTATTTT. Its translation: CASSSLGATATGTDTQYF.

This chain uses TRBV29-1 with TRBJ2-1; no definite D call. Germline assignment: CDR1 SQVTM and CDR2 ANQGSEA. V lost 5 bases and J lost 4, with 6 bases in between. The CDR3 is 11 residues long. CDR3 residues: CSVRHYNEQFF. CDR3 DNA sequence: TGCAGCGTTCGACATTACAATGAGCAGTTCTTC.